This T cell receptor beta chain was captured by sequencing in a study of T cell responses to AZD1222 COVID-19 vaccine. About this clone: The target antigen is unknown.

Using immunoSEQ multiplex PCR, the repertoire was profiled, and TCRdb retains in-frame clones only, with some absent. The data contain around 120,000 clones, around 89% of them singletons. Study findings and constraints: Vaccine-associated CD4 TCRs spanned spike, dominant at 160-218 and 743-854. Unmutated variant regions reportedly attract nearly half of all spike-specific TCRs. The number of AZD1222 recipients seropositive at baseline was only five or six.

Germline V gene data show CDR1 as MNHEY and CDR2 as SMNVEV (reference sequence). The ends lost 8 bases at V and 3 bases at J; junction bases unmatched: 8. The CDR3 extends over 15 amino acids. The sequence was obtained from an adult in good health. The rearrangement uses TRBV27 and TRBJ2-1; 9 nucleotides match TRBD1. Here the sequenced sample was peripheral blood, taken on day 0 of MenACWY control vaccination. The CDR3 loop is CASGSPGQGYNEQFF. Written as DNA, the CDR3 is TGTGCCAGCGGAAGCCCGGGACAGGGCTACAATGAGCAGTTCTTC.